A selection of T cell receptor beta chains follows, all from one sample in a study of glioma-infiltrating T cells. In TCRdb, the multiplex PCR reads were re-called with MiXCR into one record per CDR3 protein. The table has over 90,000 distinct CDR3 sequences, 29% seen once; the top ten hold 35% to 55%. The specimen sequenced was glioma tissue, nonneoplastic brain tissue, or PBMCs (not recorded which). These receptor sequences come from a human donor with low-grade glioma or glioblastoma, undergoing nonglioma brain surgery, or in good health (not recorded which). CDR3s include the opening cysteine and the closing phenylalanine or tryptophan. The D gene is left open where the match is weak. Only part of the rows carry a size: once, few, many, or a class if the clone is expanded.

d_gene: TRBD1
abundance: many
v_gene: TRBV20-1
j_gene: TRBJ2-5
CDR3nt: TGCAGTGCAACCGGGACAGGGGGCCGACAAGAGACCCAGTACTTC
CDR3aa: CSATGTGGRQETQYF

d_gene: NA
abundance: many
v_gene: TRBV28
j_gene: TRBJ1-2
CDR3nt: TGTGCCAGCAGTTTCCCTGGCGGAGGCTACACCTTC
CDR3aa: CASSFPGGGYTF

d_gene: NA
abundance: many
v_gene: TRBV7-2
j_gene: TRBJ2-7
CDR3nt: TGTGCCAGCAGCTTAGTCTCGGGGGGACAGACGGAGGCCTACGAGCAGTACTTC
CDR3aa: CASSLVSGGQTEAYEQYF

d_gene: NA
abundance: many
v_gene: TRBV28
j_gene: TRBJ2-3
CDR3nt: TGTGCCAGCAGTACACCTGGTACGCAGTATTTT
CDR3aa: CASSTPGTQYF

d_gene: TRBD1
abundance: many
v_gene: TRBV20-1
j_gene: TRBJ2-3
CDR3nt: TGCAGTGCTAGAGATCAGGGGGCATTCTTAACAGATACGCAGTATTTT
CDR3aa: CSARDQGAFLTDTQYF

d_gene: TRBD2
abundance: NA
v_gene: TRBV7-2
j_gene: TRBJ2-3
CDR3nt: TGTGCCAGCAGCTTAAAGACAGCGGGGGGGAGTTCAGATACGCAGTATTTT
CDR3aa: CASSLKTAGGSSDTQYF

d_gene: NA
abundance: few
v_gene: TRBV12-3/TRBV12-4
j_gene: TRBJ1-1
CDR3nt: TGTGCCAGCAGCGTCCTCTCCTGGGCTGAAGCTTTCTTT
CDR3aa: CASSVLSWAEAFF

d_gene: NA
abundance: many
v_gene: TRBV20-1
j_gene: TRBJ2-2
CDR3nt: TGCAGTGCTATGACAGGATCGAACACCGGGGAGCTGTTTTTT
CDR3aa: CSAMTGSNTGELFF

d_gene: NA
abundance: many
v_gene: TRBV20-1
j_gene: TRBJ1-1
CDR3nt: TGCAGTGCCACGGCAGGGAACACTGAAGCTTTCTTT
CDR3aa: CSATAGNTEAFF

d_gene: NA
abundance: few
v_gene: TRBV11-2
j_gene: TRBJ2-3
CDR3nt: TGTGCCAGCAGGCCAGGGGGGGGGGCCTACGAGCAGTATTTT
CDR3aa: CASRPGGGAYEQYF

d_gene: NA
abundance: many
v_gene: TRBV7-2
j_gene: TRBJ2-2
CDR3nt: TGTGCCAGCAGCTTTGGGCTCACCGGGGAGCTGTTTTTT
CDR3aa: CASSFGLTGELFF

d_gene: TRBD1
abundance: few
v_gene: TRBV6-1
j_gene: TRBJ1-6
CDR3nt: TGTGCCACCAAAGGACAGGGCCATTCACCCCTCCACTTT
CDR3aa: CATKGQGHSPLHF

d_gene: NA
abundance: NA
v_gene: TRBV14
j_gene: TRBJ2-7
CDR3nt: TGTGCCAGCAGCCAACGGGGCCACGAGCAGTACTTC
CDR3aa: CASSQRGHEQYF

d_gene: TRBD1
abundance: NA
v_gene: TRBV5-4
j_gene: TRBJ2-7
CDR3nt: TGTGCCAGCAGCTCCCAGGGGGTCGGGGACGAGCAGTACTTC
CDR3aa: CASSSQGVGDEQYF

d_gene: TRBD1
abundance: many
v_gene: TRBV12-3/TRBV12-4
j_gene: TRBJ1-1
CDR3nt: TGTGCCAGCAGTTTCCGACAGGGGGACACTGAAGCTTTCTTT
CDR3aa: CASSFRQGDTEAFF

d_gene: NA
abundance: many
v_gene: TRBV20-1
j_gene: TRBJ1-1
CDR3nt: TGCAGTGCTACAGCCAATGAAGCTTTCTTT
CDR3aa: CSATANEAFF

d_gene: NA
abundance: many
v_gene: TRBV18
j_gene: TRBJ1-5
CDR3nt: TGTGCCAGCTCCTCAGACGGCAATCAGCCCCAGCATTTT
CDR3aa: CASSSDGNQPQHF

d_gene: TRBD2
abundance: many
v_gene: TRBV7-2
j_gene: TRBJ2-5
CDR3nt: TGTGCCAGCAGCTTAGCGGCTAGCGGTCAAGAGACCCAGTACTTC
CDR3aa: CASSLAASGQETQYF

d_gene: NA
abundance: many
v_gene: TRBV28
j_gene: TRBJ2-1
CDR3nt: TGTGCCAGCACTTCTGGGGCACCCAATGAGCAGTTCTTC
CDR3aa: CASTSGAPNEQFF

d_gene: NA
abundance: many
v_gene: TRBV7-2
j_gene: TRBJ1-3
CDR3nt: TGTGCCAGCAGCCCGACACGATACTCTGGAAACACCATATATTTT
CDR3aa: CASSPTRYSGNTIYF

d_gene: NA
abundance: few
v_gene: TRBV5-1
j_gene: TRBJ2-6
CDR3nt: TGCGCCAGCATACCAGGGTTTCGGGGATCTGGGGCCAACGTCCTGACTTTC
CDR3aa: CASIPGFRGSGANVLTF

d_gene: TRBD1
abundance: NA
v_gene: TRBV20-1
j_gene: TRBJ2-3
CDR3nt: TGCAGTGCCCGCCGGGACAGGGAGCCCGAGCAGTATTTT
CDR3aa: CSARRDREPEQYF

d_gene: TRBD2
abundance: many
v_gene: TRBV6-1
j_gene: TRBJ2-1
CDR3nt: TGTGCCAGCAGCAAGGCCAGACTAGCGGGCTACAATGAGCAGTTCTTC
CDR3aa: CASSKARLAGYNEQFF